One and the same sample provided the 18 T cell receptor beta chains below, sequenced in a study of blood T cell repertoires in COVID-19. Profiling relied on immunoSEQ multiplex PCR, and the TCRdb table lists in-frame clones only, not all of them. Of about 190,000 clones listed, almost 80% are singletons. Sequencing used peripheral blood. These receptors all stem from a woman in her seventies with acute or convalescent COVID-19.

J is TRBJ2-2 and V is TRBV9; 7 positions match TRBD2. The CDR3 totals 15 residues. Germline V lookup: CDR1 SGDLS, CDR2 YYNGEE. The ends lost 0 bases at V and 7 bases at J; junction bases unmatched: 6. The CDR3 DNA is TGTGCCAGCAGCGTAGACACTAGCGACCACGGGGAGCTGTTTTTT. Residues: CASSVDTSDHGELFF.

CDR3 loop: CASSSGGSVFNTIYF. CDR3 nucleotides: TGTGCCAGTAGTTCTGGAGGTTCTGTTTTCAACACCATATATTTT. The chain is built from TRBV19 and TRBJ1-3; D not certain. V lost 5 bases, J lost 7 bases, and 18 bases lay in between. This CDR3 comprises 15 residues. Germline CDR1 is LNHDA and CDR2 is SQIVND (reference sequence).

This clone was observed a handful of times. This chain uses TRBV11-2 with TRBJ2-5; TRBD1 agrees at 7 bases. V gave up 3 bases and J gave up 4 bases; unmatched junction bases: 5. CDR3 length: 14 amino acids. Per germline, CDR1 SGHAT and CDR2 FQNNGV. CDR3 amino acids: CASSFTRGRETQYF. The CDR3 DNA reads TGTGCCAGCAGCTTTACGAGGGGGCGAGAGACCCAGTACTTC.

This sequence joins TRBV7-8 and TRBJ1-5; weak D call: TRBD1 (5 bases). Germline V lookup: CDR1 SGHVS, CDR2 FQNEAQ. Trimming left V 8 bases short and J 7 bases short, with 15 bases between. This CDR3 spans 13 amino acids. The CDR3 region has the DNA TGTGCCAGCGGATACCGGGGGGGACAGCCCCAGCATTTT. Amino acid sequence: CASGYRGGQPQHF.

This clone has a single count. The chain couples TRBV10-3 to TRBJ2-3; D might be TRBD1 (5 bases). CDR1 and CDR2 from the germline V gene are ENHRY and SYGVKD. V was pared by 5 bases and J by 0 bases, with 9 bases between. The CDR3 loop spans 14 amino acids. CDR3 region: CAISPGQSTDTQYF. In DNA form, the CDR3 reads TGTGCCATCAGTCCAGGGCAAAGCACAGATACGCAGTATTTT.

The rearrangement links TRBV12-5 to TRBJ2-6; the match to TRBD1 covers 7 bases. CDR3 length: 18 amino acids. The trim removed 4 bases at V and 2 bases at J, leaving 11 bases unmatched. Germline V gene data show CDR1 as LGHNT and CDR2 as FRNRAP. The DNA of the CDR3 is TGTGCTAGTGGTTCGCGCAAATTAACAGGGGCTGGGGCCAACGTCCTGACTTTC. As protein: CASGSRKLTGAGANVLTF. The full variable domain, in which reference TRBV12-5 and TRBJ2-6 provide the parts outside the CDR3, is DARVTQTPRHKVTEMGQEVTMRCQPILGHNTVFWYRQTMMQGLELLAYFRNRAPLDDSGMPKDRFSAEMPDATLATLKIQPSEPRDSAVYFCASGSRKLTGAGANVLTFGAGSRLTVL.

The rearrangement uses TRBV24-1 and TRBJ2-2; 8 bases align to TRBD2. Trimming at V came to 8 bases and at J to 6 bases, leaving 7 bases not matched to a gene. The CDR3 has 14 amino acids. Germline-derived CDR1 and CDR2 are KGHDR and SFDVKD. CDR3 amino acids: CATKGERESGELFF. CDR3 bases: TGTGCCACCAAAGGGGAGCGGGAGTCCGGGGAGCTGTTTTTT.

The chain employs TRBV2 and TRBJ1-1; TRBD1 is a possible D gene (6 bases). V lost 6 bases and J 0 bases, leaving 11 bases between the germline ends. This CDR3 region has 14 residues. From germline, CDR1 is SNHLY and CDR2 FYNNEI. The CDR3 nucleotides read TGTGCCAGCAGCCAACAGGGCCTGAACACTGAAGCTTTCTTT. Protein: CASSQQGLNTEAFF.

The V and J genes are TRBV6-2 or TRBV6-3 and TRBJ2-3, with 11 bases aligning to TRBD2. Germline V gene lookup returns CDR1 MNHEY and CDR2 SVGEGT. The ends lost 0 bases at V and 4 bases at J; junction bases unmatched: 3. This CDR3 has 16 residues. The CDR3 sequence: CASSYSLLAGADTQYF. The CDR3 DNA sequence: TGTGCCAGCAGTTACTCATTACTAGCGGGAGCAGATACGCAGTATTTT.

This clone has only a few counts. V is TRBV7-2 and J is TRBJ2-3; a possible D gene is TRBD2 (5 bases). The CDR3 has 16 residues. In germline, CDR1 is SGHTA, CDR2 FQGNSA. The ends were cut back, 1 base at V and 5 bases at J, with 16 bases in the middle. The CDR3 here is CASSLGLQIAGDTQYF. CDR3 DNA sequence: TGTGCCAGCAGCTTAGGACTCCAAATTGCGGGAGATACGCAGTATTTT.

The chain carries TRBV5-1 and TRBJ2-5; D is unclear. Trimming took off 0 bases at V and 13 bases at J, with 16 bases between the two ends. This CDR3 comprises 13 residues. Looked up from germline, CDR1 is SGHRS and CDR2 is YFSETQ. CDR3 sequence reads: CASSLALEPSWYF. CDR3 in DNA: TGCGCCAGCAGCTTGGCGCTGGAGCCTTCGTGGTACTTC.

The chain combines TRBV5-1 with TRBJ2-4, with D possibly matching TRBD2 (5 bases). V gave up 0 bases and J gave up 4 bases, with 11 bases separating them. The CDR3 totals 15 residues. Germline lookup yields CDR1 SGHRS and CDR2 YFSETQ. The CDR3 DNA follows: TGCGCCAGCAGCTTGGAAGAGAGACTAAAAAACATTCAGTACTTC. This gives the protein CASSLEERLKNIQYF.

J is TRBJ1-3 and V is TRBV30; tentatively, D is TRBD1 (6 bases). The V end was cut by 4 bases, the J end by 0 bases, with 13 bases between. CDR3 length: 15 amino acids. Germline V gene data show CDR1 as GTSNPN and CDR2 as SVGIG (reference sequence). CDR3 amino acids: CAWNGRGLSGNTIYF. The CDR3 nucleotides read TGTGCCTGGAACGGCAGGGGTCTCTCTGGAAACACCATATATTTT.

This rearrangement joins TRBV10-3 to TRBJ2-2, with 9 nucleotides matching TRBD2. V shed 4 bases, J shed 4 bases, and the junction held 7 bases outside the gene matches. Germline V gives CDR1 ENHRY, CDR2 SYGVKD. The CDR3 spans 16 residues. The CDR3 nucleotides are TGTGCCATCAGTGGGGTAGCGGGAGAGGGCACCGGGGAGCTGTTTTTT. Amino acid sequence: CAISGVAGEGTGELFF.

This rearrangement joins TRBV18 to TRBJ1-5; D gene unclear. The CDR3 contains 14 residues. Germline assignment: CDR1 KGHSH and CDR2 LQKENI. V was cut by 6 bases and J by 2 bases, with 11 bases left in between. The CDR3 sequence: CASSTAVRNQPQHF. The CDR3 nucleotides read TGTGCCAGCTCCACAGCGGTCCGCAATCAGCCCCAGCATTTT.

The rearrangement links TRBV30 to TRBJ1-6; D gene ambiguous. This CDR3 region has 13 residues. Looked up from germline, CDR1 is GTSNPN and CDR2 is SVGIG (reference sequence). V was cut by 5 bases and J by 10 bases, with 15 bases left in between. The CDR3, as DNA: TGTGCCTGGTCGTCGGGAGACCGGTCACCCCTCCACTTT. Translating it yields CAWSSGDRSPLHF.

This clone was observed once. This chain links TRBV27 with TRBJ1-1; tentative D call: TRBD1 (6 bases). The CDR3 is 13 amino acids. Trimming removed 5 bases from V and 7 bases from J, with 14 bases in between. Germline assignment: CDR1 MNHEY and CDR2 SMNVEV (reference sequence). The chain's CDR3 is CASSVLGAHEAFF. CDR3 nucleotide sequence: TGTGCCAGCAGTGTATTGGGGGCTCATGAAGCTTTCTTT.

J is TRBJ1-2 and V is TRBV9; no clear D gene. V lost 1 base and J lost 6, with 4 bases in between. The CDR3 runs to 11 residues. From germline, CDR1 is SGDLS and CDR2 YYNGEE. CDR3 bases: TGTGCCAGCAGCGTACTAGATGGCTACACCTTC. Residues: CASSVLDGYTF.